Sequencing of this TCR beta chain was carried out in a study of blood T cells in healthy people across ages. A sample-barcoded 5' primer and a J-beta primer mix were used in a second PCR of roughly 7 to 11 cycles. MiXCR was run by TCRdb on the 5' RACE reads, yielding one entry per CDR3 protein. The repertoire holds about 1.8 million distinct CDR3 sequences, with roughly 49% as singletons. The CDR3 sequence is 16 residues long. Trimming removed 0 bases from V and 5 bases from J, with 16 bases in between. Germline V gene sequence: CDR1 SGHRS, CDR2 YFSETQ. Notes on the study in general: The CMV status of each donor remained undetermined, and this could have confounded shifts in expanded clonotypes.

A word on this clonotype: Antigen: not known.

This chain uses TRBV5-1 with TRBJ2-3; D possibly corresponds to TRBD1 (5 bases). The sequence derives from a woman in her 40s in good health. The specimen sequenced was blood. CDR3 in amino acids: CASSLAQGGLEDTQYF. CDR3 nucleotide sequence: TGCGCCAGCAGCTTGGCCCAGGGTGGTTTAGAAGATACGCAGTATTTT.